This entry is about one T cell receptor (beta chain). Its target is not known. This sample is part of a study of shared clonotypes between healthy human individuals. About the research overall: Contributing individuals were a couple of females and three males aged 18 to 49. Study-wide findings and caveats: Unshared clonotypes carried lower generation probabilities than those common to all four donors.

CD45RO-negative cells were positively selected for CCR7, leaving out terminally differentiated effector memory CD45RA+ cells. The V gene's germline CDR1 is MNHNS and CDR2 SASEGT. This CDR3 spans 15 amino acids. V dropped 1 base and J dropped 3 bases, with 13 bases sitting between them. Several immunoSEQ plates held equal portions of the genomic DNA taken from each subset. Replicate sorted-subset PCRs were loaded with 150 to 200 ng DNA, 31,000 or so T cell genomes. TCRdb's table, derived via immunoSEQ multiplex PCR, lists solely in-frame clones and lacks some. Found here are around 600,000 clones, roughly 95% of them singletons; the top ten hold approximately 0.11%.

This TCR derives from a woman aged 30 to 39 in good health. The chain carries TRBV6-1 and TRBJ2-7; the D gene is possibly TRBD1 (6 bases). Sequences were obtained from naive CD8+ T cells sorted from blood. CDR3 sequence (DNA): TGTGCCAGCAGTGAAGACTTGGGGACAATCTACGAGCAGTACTTC. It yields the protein CASSEDLGTIYEQYF.